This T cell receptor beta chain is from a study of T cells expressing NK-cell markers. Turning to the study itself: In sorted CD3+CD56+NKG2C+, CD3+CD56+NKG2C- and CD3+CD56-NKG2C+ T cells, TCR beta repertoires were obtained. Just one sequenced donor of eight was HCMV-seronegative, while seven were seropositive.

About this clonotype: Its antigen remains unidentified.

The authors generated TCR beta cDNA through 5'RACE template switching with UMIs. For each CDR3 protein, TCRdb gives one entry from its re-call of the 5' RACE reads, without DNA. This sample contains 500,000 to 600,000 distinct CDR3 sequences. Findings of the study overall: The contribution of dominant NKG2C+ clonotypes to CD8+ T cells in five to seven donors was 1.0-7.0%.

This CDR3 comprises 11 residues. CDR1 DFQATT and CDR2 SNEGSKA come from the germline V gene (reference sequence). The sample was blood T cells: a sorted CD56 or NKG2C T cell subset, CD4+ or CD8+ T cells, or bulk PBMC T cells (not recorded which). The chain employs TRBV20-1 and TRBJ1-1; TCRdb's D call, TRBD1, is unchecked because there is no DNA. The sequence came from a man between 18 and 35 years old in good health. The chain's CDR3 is CSASSGRRAFF.